This TCR beta chain was sequenced in a study of CD8+ T cells in alopecia areata. General study results and limits: With patients, TCR sharing proved less clear than in mice, a difference possibly related to HLA. Compared with normal scalp, lesional scalp had higher clonality and more expanded CD8+ clones.

As to this clone: The antigen is unknown.

Sorted populations comprised CD4+ and CD8+ T cells obtained from PBMCs. Following extraction, RNA underwent reverse transcription to cDNA, which served as the sequencing template. Repertoires were generated with immunoSEQ multiplex PCR, while TCRdb's copy carries only in-frame clones and drops some. The table shows approximately 98,000 clones, with roughly 64% occurring only once. The CDR3 spans 15 residues. V shed 6 bases and J shed 5 bases, with 19 bases lying between them. Germline V gene lookup returns CDR1 SEHNR and CDR2 FQNEAQ (reference sequence). This clonotype was obtained from a human donor in good health. V and J are TRBV7-9 and TRBJ1-1, with D perhaps matching TRBD1 (6 bases). The sequenced material came from CD8+ T cells sorted from blood. The CDR3 nucleotides are TGTGCCAGCAGGCCCTCAGTGGCAGGGGAAACTGAAGCTTTCTTT. Its protein is CASRPSVAGETEAFF.